This passage covers 25 T cell receptor beta chains from one sample sequenced in a study of blood T cell repertoires in COVID-19. Method: immunoSEQ multiplex PCR; TCRdb's copy keeps in-frame clones and lacks some. Among roughly 500,000 clones listed, roughly 88% were seen once. Sequenced material: PBMCs or T cells enriched from blood (not recorded which). These receptors originate from a woman aged 40 to 50 who had recovered from COVID-19.

The chain uses TRBV4-2 and TRBJ2-1; TRBD2 matches at 10 bases. The CDR3 extends over 17 amino acids. Germline CDR1 is LGHNA and CDR2 is YNFKEQ. Germline trimming cut 4 bases from V and 0 bases from J; bases unmatched to any gene: 6. CDR3 sequence: CASSRRASGSSYNEQFF. The CDR3 DNA reads as TGTGCCAGCAGCCGGCGCGCTAGCGGGAGCTCCTACAATGAGCAGTTCTTC.

The DNA of the CDR3 is TGTGCCAGCAGTTCGTGGAACACTGAAGCTTTCTTT. It encodes CASSSWNTEAFF. The chain uses TRBV27 and TRBJ1-1; D gene uncertain. Trimming removed 4 bases at V and 1 base at J, with 4 bases between. Germline loops: CDR1 MNHEY, CDR2 SMNVEV (reference sequence). The CDR3 totals 12 residues.

The chain joins TRBV2 to TRBJ2-1, with 12 bases fitting TRBD1. V lost 6 bases to trimming and J lost 8 bases; unmatched junction nucleotides: 5. The V gene's germline CDR1 is SNHLY and CDR2 FYNNEI. There are 14 residues in the CDR3. CDR3 loop: CASRTGTGGYEQFF. As DNA, the CDR3 is TGTGCCAGCAGGACCGGGACAGGGGGCTATGAGCAGTTCTTC.

The V call is TRBV4-2, the J call TRBJ2-6; no reliable D call. Germline values: CDR1 LGHNA, CDR2 YNFKEQ. This CDR3 spans 17 amino acids. Between the trimmed V and J ends, which lost 0 bases and 0 bases, there was a span of 9 bases. CDR3: CASSQDSWSSGANVLTF. CDR3 nucleotides: TGTGCCAGCAGCCAAGATAGTTGGAGCTCTGGGGCCAACGTCCTGACTTTC.

Notes on this clone: Other DNA sequences within the sample encode an identical CDR3. The rearrangement joins TRBV11-3 to TRBJ2-1, with 11 bases matching TRBD2. The CDR3 runs 15 residues. V lost 1 base, J lost 7 bases, and 3 bases stayed unmatched. Germline-derived CDR1 and CDR2 are SGHNT and YENEEA. CDR3: CASSLGLAGRNEQFF. CDR3 sequence (DNA): TGTGCCAGCAGCTTAGGACTAGCGGGACGGAATGAGCAGTTCTTC.

V and J are TRBV11-2 and TRBJ2-5, with 15 bases lining up with TRBD2. The CDR3 length is 17 residues. Per germline, CDR1 SGHAT and CDR2 FQNNGV. J lost 1 base, V lost 5 bases, and 5 bases had no gene match. This CDR3 reads CASSIGLAGGPQETQYF. The DNA for the CDR3 is TGTGCCAGCAGCATAGGACTAGCGGGAGGGCCCCAAGAGACCCAGTACTTC.

The chain employs TRBV19 and TRBJ2-7, with TRBD1 matching 8 bases. Trimming at V came to 3 bases and at J to 4 bases, leaving 8 bases not matched to a gene. The germline V gene has CDR1 LNHDA and CDR2 SQIVND (reference sequence). The CDR3 runs to 15 residues. The CDR3 spells CASSISQGGTYEQYF. As DNA, the CDR3 is TGTGCCAGTAGTATCTCACAGGGGGGCACTTACGAGCAGTACTTC.

A word on this clone: The germline gene is not matched at one end of the junction; a read error may be the cause. The chain uses TRBV6-1 and TRBJ2-7; D may be TRBD1 (6 bases). The CDR3 has 15 amino acids. Germline CDR1 reads MNHNS; CDR2 reads SASEGT. CDR3 DNA sequence: TGTGCCAGCAGTGAAGGTTCGACTGGCGCTCAGGGGACCCCCTTC. As protein: CASSEGSTGAQGTPF.

This chain connects TRBV18 to TRBJ1-1, with D hard to call. The germline gives CDR1 KGHSH, CDR2 LQKENI. The ends were cut back, 2 bases at V and 8 bases at J, with 9 bases in the middle. This CDR3 contains 12 residues. CDR3 coding DNA: TGTGCCAGCTCACCATCGGGTCTCGAAGCTTTCTTT. Translation: CASSPSGLEAFF.

The rearrangement joins TRBV5-1 to TRBJ1-2, with 8 bases that match TRBD1. The CDR3 is 16 amino acids. V was pared by 4 bases and J by 5 bases, with 13 bases of the junction left unmatched. Per the germline V gene, CDR1 is SGHRS and CDR2 is YFSETQ. This CDR3 is CASSPQTGELVYGYTF. In DNA form, the CDR3 reads TGCGCCAGCAGCCCCCAGACAGGGGAGCTGGTTTATGGCTACACCTTC.

This clone has a handful of counts. The rearrangement joins TRBV19 to TRBJ1-6, with unresolved D. Germline V CDR1 and CDR2: LNHDA, SQIVND (reference sequence). V was trimmed by 1 base and J by 5 bases, leaving 18 bases between them. CDR3 size: 18 residues. The CDR3 region has the DNA TGTGCCAGTAGTATAGGAGGCCCGATCATTCGGGATAATTCACCCCTCCACTTT. This sequence encodes CASSIGGPIIRDNSPLHF.

The chain recombines TRBV27 with TRBJ2-2; D might be TRBD2 (6 bases). Germline CDR1 and CDR2: MNHEY and SMNVEV (reference sequence). V lost 8 bases and J lost 4, with 20 bases in between. The CDR3 runs to 16 residues. The CDR3 loop reads CASVPSGRSSTGELFF. In DNA, the CDR3 is TGTGCCAGCGTCCCCTCAGGGAGGTCTTCCACCGGGGAGCTGTTTTTT.

V and J are TRBV6-5 and TRBJ1-2, with 7 nucleotides matching TRBD1. CDR1 is MNHEY and CDR2 is SVGAGI in the germline V gene. The CDR3 spans 15 residues. The V and J ends lost 5 bases and 7 bases, in that order; junction bases with no gene match: 13. The CDR3 here is CASSRAYRGMTGYTF. The DNA of the CDR3 is TGTGCCAGCAGTCGGGCATACAGGGGAATGACTGGCTACACCTTC.

The chain recombines TRBV7-6 with TRBJ2-1; TRBD1 matches at 10 bases. From germline, CDR1 is SGHVS and CDR2 FNYEAQ. V was pared by 1 base and J by 8 bases, with 2 bases of the junction left unmatched. The CDR3 contains 14 residues. DNA of the CDR3: TGTGCCAGCAGCTTAGGCGGACAGGGGGATGAGCAGTTCTTC. Its translation is CASSLGGQGDEQFF.

Here the CDR3 DNA reads TGTGCCAGCAGCTTGGAATTCGGGACTAGCGGCACCGGGGAGCTGTTTTTT. As protein: CASSLEFGTSGTGELFF. This chain links TRBV5-6 with TRBJ2-2; 11 bases line up with TRBD2. CDR3 length: 17 amino acids. Germline loops: CDR1 SGHDT, CDR2 YYEEEE. The J segment lost 4 bases and the V segment lost 0 bases, leaving 5 bases of the junction unmatched. The entire variable domain, with the rest obtained from reference TRBV5-6 and TRBJ2-2, is as follows: DAGVTQSPTHLIKTRGQQVTLRCSPKSGHDTVSWYQQALGQGPQFIFQYYEEEERQRGNFPDRFSGHQFPNYSSELNVNALLLGDSALYLCASSLEFGTSGTGELFFGEGSRLTVL.

The chain combines TRBV3-1 (or the pseudogene TRBV3-2) with TRBJ1-1; D gene unclear. CDR3 length: 15 amino acids. Trimming stripped 1 base from V and 0 bases from J, with 9 bases between. CDR1 and CDR2 (germline): LGHDT, YNNKEL (reference sequence). The CDR3 reads CASSQGWQMNTEAFF. In DNA form, the CDR3 reads TGTGCCAGCAGCCAAGGCTGGCAGATGAACACTGAAGCTTTCTTT.

The V and J genes are TRBV7-8 and TRBJ2-3; 10 positions agree with TRBD2. The germline V gene encodes CDR1 SGHVS and CDR2 FQNEAQ. V trimming: 5 bases; J trimming: 2 bases; junction bases outside the gene matches: 7. The CDR3 covers 16 residues. CDR3 amino acids: CASSKLAGLDTDTQYF. In DNA form, the CDR3 reads TGTGCCAGCAGCAAACTAGCGGGACTTGACACAGATACGCAGTATTTT.

V and J are TRBV7-8 and TRBJ2-1; D is ambiguous. The germline V gene has CDR1 SGHVS and CDR2 FQNEAQ. The CDR3 totals 16 residues. Trimming pared 0 bases from V and 2 bases from J, leaving 11 bases between. CDR3 sequence: CASSLAFSPTYNEQFF. Here the CDR3 DNA reads TGTGCCAGCAGCTTAGCGTTTAGCCCAACCTACAATGAGCAGTTCTTC. Full variable domain (remainder filled in from reference TRBV7-8 and TRBJ2-1): GAGVSQSPRYKVAKRGQDVALRCDPISGHVSLFWYQQALGQGPEFLTYFQNEAQLDKSGLPSDRFFAERPEGSVSTLKIQRTQQEDSAVYLCASSLAFSPTYNEQFFGPGTRLTVL.

The V and J genes are TRBV7-6 and TRBJ1-6, with D possibly being TRBD1 (5 bases). The CDR3 consists of 15 residues. Germline CDR1 and CDR2: SGHVS and FNYEAQ. V gave up 5 bases and J gave up 8 bases, with 16 bases separating them. CDR3: CASSRGGRKDSPLHF. The DNA of the CDR3 is TGTGCCAGCAGCCGGGGGGGAAGGAAGGATTCACCCCTCCACTTT.

This clone has more than one count but fewer than ten. CDR3 DNA: TGTGCCAGCAGACAAAACAGGGAAGAGACCCAGTACTTC. Translation gives CASRQNREETQYF. The chain is built from TRBV6-5 and TRBJ2-5, with a possible D match to TRBD1 (6 bases). This CDR3 is 13 amino acids long. Germline V lookup: CDR1 MNHEY, CDR2 SVGAGI. V was cut by 6 bases and J by 3 bases, with 11 bases left in between.

This chain uses TRBV11-2 with TRBJ2-5; 12 bases are a match to TRBD2. Germline V lookup: CDR1 SGHAT, CDR2 FQNNGV. The CDR3 consists of 15 residues. With 5 bases clipped from V and 5 bases from J, the junction kept 6 bases outside the gene matches. The CDR3: CASSPWTSGEETQYF. The CDR3 DNA sequence: TGTGCCAGCAGCCCCTGGACTAGCGGGGAGGAGACCCAGTACTTC.

V is TRBV7-2 and J is TRBJ1-3; possibly TRBD1 for D (6 bases). Trimming removed 5 bases from V and 8 bases from J, with 22 bases in between. Germline V gives CDR1 SGHTA, CDR2 FQGNSA. This CDR3 is built from 16 residues. The DNA for the CDR3 is TGTGCCAGCAGCCCCCAAGGGGGAGATGGGTCGGACACCATATATTTT. Translation: CASSPQGGDGSDTIYF.

The chain is built from TRBV4-3 and TRBJ1-2, with TRBD1 identical over 8 bases. V was pared by 5 bases and J by 2 bases, with 7 bases of the junction left unmatched. Germline loops: CDR1 LGHNA, CDR2 YSLEER. The CDR3 is 15 residues long. DNA for the CDR3: TGCGCCAGCAGCTCGCGACAGGGGAGAAACTATGGCTACACCTTC. Translated: CASSSRQGRNYGYTF.

This chain joins TRBV6-2 or TRBV6-3 and TRBJ1-3; 7 positions match TRBD1. CDR3 length: 15 residues. Germline CDR1 is MNHEY and CDR2 is SVGEGT. Unmatched junction bases numbered 11, after V lost 4 bases and J lost 8 bases. The CDR3 loop reads CASSSGTAFADTIYF. The CDR3 bases are TGTGCCAGCAGTTCCGGGACAGCTTTCGCAGACACCATATATTTT.

The chain has TRBV13 and TRBJ2-2; TRBD1 is a possible D gene (5 bases). Trimming took off 4 bases at V and 0 bases at J, with 12 bases between the two ends. The CDR3 spans 16 residues. Looked up from germline, CDR1 is PRHDT and CDR2 is FYEKMQ (reference sequence). Here the CDR3 DNA reads TGTGCCAGCAGCTGCGAGGACAAGCCGAACACCGGGGAGCTGTTTTTT. Encoded protein: CASSCEDKPNTGELFF.